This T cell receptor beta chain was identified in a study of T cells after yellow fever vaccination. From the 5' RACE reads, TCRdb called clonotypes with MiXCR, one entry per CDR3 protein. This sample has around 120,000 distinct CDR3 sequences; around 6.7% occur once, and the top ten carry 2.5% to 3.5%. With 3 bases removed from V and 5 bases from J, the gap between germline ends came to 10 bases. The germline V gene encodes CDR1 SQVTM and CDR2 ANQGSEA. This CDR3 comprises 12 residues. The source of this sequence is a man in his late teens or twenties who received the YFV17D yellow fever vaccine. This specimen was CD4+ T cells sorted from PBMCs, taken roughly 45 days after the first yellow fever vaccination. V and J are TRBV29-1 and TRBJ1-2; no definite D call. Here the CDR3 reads CSVDRSGYGYTF. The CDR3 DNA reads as TGCAGCGTTGACAGGTCCGGGTATGGCTACACCTTC.